This TCR beta chain was recorded in a study of a mutant IDH1 vaccine in newly diagnosed glioma. Study overall: Patients received eight vaccinations in weeks 1, 3, 5, 7, 11, 15, 19, 23. Study-level results: Changes to the top peripheral T cell clonotypes appeared unrelated to pseudoprogression. There were vaccine-induced immune responses in around 94% of the patients.

Time point denoted: week 23, last vaccination. Every vaccine dose comprised 300 ug of mutant IDH1 20-mer peptide plus topical imiquimod. Astrocytomas found in donors were new, WHO grade 3 or 4, IDH1-mutant and ATRX-lost. The table came from immunoSEQ multiplex PCR; TCRdb's copy has only in-frame clones and leaves some out. This table holds 88,000 or so clones, 75% to 85% found once. Germline values: CDR1 LNHNV, CDR2 YYDKDF (reference sequence). V gave up 0 bases and J gave up 3 bases, with 3 bases separating them. The CDR3 length is 13 residues. A remark on this clone: Its target is unknown. Other DNA sequences in this specimen translate into the identical CDR3.

The genes are TRBV15 and TRBJ1-5; D gene uncertain. The TCR sequence derives from a man aged 25 to 40 with glioma. Some clones in this sample may be carry-over from other donors' samples. The input for sequencing was PBMCs, taken from a glioma patient whose treatment included an IDH1 peptide vaccine. The CDR3 sequence is CATSRDLNQPQHF. The CDR3, as DNA: TGTGCCACCAGCAGAGATCTCAATCAGCCCCAGCATTTT.